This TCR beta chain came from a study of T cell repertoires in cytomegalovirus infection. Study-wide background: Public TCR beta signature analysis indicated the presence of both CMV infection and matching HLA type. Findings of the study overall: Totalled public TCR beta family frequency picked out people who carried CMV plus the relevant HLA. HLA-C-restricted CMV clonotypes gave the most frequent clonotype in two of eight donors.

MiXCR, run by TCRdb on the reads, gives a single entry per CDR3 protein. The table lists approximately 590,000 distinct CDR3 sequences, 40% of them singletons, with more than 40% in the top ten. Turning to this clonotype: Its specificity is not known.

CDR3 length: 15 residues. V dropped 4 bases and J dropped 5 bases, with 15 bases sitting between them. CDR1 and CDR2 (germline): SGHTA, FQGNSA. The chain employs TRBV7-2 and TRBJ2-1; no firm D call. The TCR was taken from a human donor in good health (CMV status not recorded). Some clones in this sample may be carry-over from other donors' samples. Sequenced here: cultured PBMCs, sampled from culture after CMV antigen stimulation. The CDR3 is CASSSYRASHNEQFF. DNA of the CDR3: TGTGCCAGCAGCTCCTATAGGGCTTCCCACAATGAGCAGTTCTTC.